Detailed here is one TCR beta chain. The antigen remains undetermined. V gave up 0 bases and J gave up 5 bases; unmatched junction bases: 7. The CDR3 is made up of 16 amino acids. The germline gives CDR1 SGHDT, CDR2 YYEEEE. The source of the sample is a study of shared clonotypes between healthy human individuals. Study-level results: Rarefaction analysis demonstrated incomplete sorted-subset sequencing notwithstanding large depth.

Terminally differentiated effector memory CD45RA+ cells were excluded by CCR7 positive selection of CD45RO-negative cells. Measured with immunoSEQ multiplex PCR; TCRdb has only the in-frame clones, and not every one. This sample yields about 2.1 million clones, of which around 95% are seen a single time; about 1.7% belongs to the top ten. The sample taken for sequencing was naive CD8+ T cells from PBMCs. The TCR comes from a man aged 18 to 29 in good health. Some clones in this sample may be carry-over from other donors' samples. The chain employs TRBV5-6 and TRBJ2-5; TRBD1 agrees at 10 bases. For the CDR3, the DNA is TGTGCCAGCAGCTTGGCCGGGACAGGGGCTGGTGAGACCCAGTACTTC. Its protein is CASSLAGTGAGETQYF. The full variable domain, in which reference TRBV5-6 and TRBJ2-5 provide the parts outside the CDR3, is DAGVTQSPTHLIKTRGQQVTLRCSPKSGHDTVSWYQQALGQGPQFIFQYYEEEERQRGNFPDRFSGHQFPNYSSELNVNALLLGDSALYLCASSLAGTGAGETQYFGPGTRLLVL.